This T cell receptor (beta chain) was observed in a study of cytomegalovirus exposure and HLA in healthy donors. Study results and caveats: Associated with cytomegalovirus, according to the listing, were some 180 TCR beta chains. Some V segments could not be told apart, so they were left out, TRBV6-2 and TRBV6-3 among them.

As regards this clone: Its antigen is not identified.

Germline CDR1 is SNHLY and CDR2 is FYNNEI. The CDR3 loop spans 16 amino acids. The J segment lost 7 bases and the V segment lost 6 bases, leaving 17 bases of the junction unmatched. The PCR contained 60 Vbeta and 13 Jbeta primers. TCRdb keeps only in-frame clones here, not all; method: immunoSEQ multiplex PCR. The sample lists about 140,000 clones, about three quarters occurring once. Nobody wrote down the CMV serostatus of this donor. The chain combines TRBV2 with TRBJ2-7, with TRBD1 matching over 8 bases. The sequenced sample was PBMCs. This TCR was recovered from a human donor in good health. The CDR3 is CASRPGSGRTGREQYF. For the CDR3, the DNA is TGTGCCAGCAGGCCGGGATCAGGAAGGACAGGGAGAGAGCAGTACTTC.